This TCR beta chain was captured by sequencing in a study of PD-1 blockade in classical Hodgkin lymphoma. The overall study: The patients were dosed with nivolumab 3 mg/kg, infused intravenously every 2 weeks.

Study-wide findings and caveats: Reports indicated that newly diagnosed patients had lower baseline TCR diversity than healthy donors did. CD4+ but not CD8+ TCR diversity rose significantly by C4D1.

Comments on this clone: The antigen remains undetermined.

Each patient experienced a relapse that followed autologous stem cell transplantation, and brentuximab vedotin exposure varied. This CDR3 comprises 12 residues. V was trimmed by 4 bases and J by 9 bases, leaving 12 bases between them. From germline, CDR1 is SGDLS and CDR2 YYNGEE. Only in-frame clones appear in the TCRdb table, and some are missing; sequencing was by immunoSEQ multiplex PCR. Among around 26,000 clones, about 70% were seen once, and the ten largest hold more than 3%. This sequence was found in a human donor with classical Hodgkin lymphoma. The chain couples TRBV9 to TRBJ2-3; no clear D gene. The sample here was peripheral blood mononuclear cells (PBMCs), taken at baseline. CDR3 region: CASSIGVGTQYF. The CDR3 coding sequence is TGTGCCAGCAGCATTGGAGTAGGGACGCAGTATTTT.